These T cell receptor beta chains were read from a single sample in a study of Ad26.COV2.S vaccination and SARS-CoV-2 variants. Method: immunoSEQ multiplex PCR; TCRdb's copy keeps in-frame clones and lacks some. The repertoire holds 350,000 to 450,000 clones, 90% to 95% seen once, with 3.9% in the top ten. The source was peripheral blood, collected after recovery from COVID-19. These receptors were obtained from a human donor who had recovered from COVID-19. CDR3s leave out the opening cysteine and the closing phenylalanine or tryptophan. The order of the fields is J gene, V gene, CDR3 protein.

TRBJ2-3 TRBV6-2/TRBV6-3 ASSSMGGPTDTQY
TRBJ2-1 TRBV27 ASSLPLRNEQF
TRBJ2-7 TRBV3-1/TRBV3-2 ASSQDLAGGAYEQY
TRBJ2-3 TRBV7-6 ASSSRQAGGPIDTQY
TRBJ1-4 TRBV6-5 ASSSRDRGETRLF
TRBJ2-5 TRBV7-2 ASSLSAAGSQETQY
TRBJ2-1 TRBV6-5 ASSYSKSEDEQF
TRBJ2-1 TRBV4-1 ASSPGALPGHNEQF
TRBJ2-1 TRBV5-1 ASSLEQPSYNEQF
TRBJ1-4 TRBV5-5 ASRLTGPNEKLF
TRBJ1-6 TRBV27 ASSFGEDLNSPLH
TRBJ2-2 TRBV5-8 ASSRPTSGTNTGELF